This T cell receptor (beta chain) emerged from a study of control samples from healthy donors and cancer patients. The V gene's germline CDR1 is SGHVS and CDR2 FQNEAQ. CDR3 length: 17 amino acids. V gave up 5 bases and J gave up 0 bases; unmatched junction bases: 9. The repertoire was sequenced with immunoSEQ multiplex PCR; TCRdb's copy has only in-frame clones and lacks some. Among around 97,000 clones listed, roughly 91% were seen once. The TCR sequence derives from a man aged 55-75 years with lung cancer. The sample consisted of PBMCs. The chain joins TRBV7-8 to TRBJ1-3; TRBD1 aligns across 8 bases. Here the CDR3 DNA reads TGTGCCAGCAGCCCGTACGGACAGGGCCGCTCTGGAAACACCATATATTTT. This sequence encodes CASSPYGQGRSGNTIYF.